The 21 T cell receptor beta chains below all came from one sample that was sequenced in a study of T cells in Graves' hyperthyroidism and ophthalmopathy. Using RNA transcripts as the source, TCR beta CDR3 regions were amplified. HTBI primers were the set used in a first-round RT-PCR of the TCR CDR3. MiXCR was run by TCRdb on the multiplex PCR reads, yielding one entry per CDR3 protein. This sample has 350,000 or so distinct CDR3 sequences, with approximately 18% found just once. The sequenced material came from blood. These receptors all stem from a woman in her forties with Graves' ophthalmopathy.

The rearrangement uses TRBV30 and TRBJ2-6, with D maybe TRBD1 (6 bases). Germline CDR1 and CDR2: GTSNPN and SVGIG (reference sequence). CDR3 length: 16 residues. V lost 3 bases to trimming and J lost 3 bases, with 15 bases between them. The CDR3 nucleotides are TGTGCCTGGAGACAGGGTTTTCGGTATGGGGCCAACGTCCTGACTTTC. Protein: CAWRQGFRYGANVLTF.

This clonotype was counted at least ten times. V gene TRBV12-5 combines with J gene TRBJ1-1, with D perhaps matching TRBD1 (5 bases). Per germline, CDR1 LGHNT and CDR2 FRNRAP. This CDR3 contains 15 residues. V lost 1 base and J lost 4, with 13 bases in between. The CDR3 protein is CASGLGTTVGTEAFF. DNA for the CDR3: TGTGCTAGTGGTTTGGGAACGACAGTAGGCACTGAAGCTTTCTTT.

This chain joins TRBV7-2 and TRBJ2-7; unclear D gene. Germline-derived CDR1 and CDR2 are SGHTA and FQGNSA. V gave up 5 bases and J gave up 3 bases, with 14 bases separating them. This CDR3 has 14 amino acids. The CDR3 nucleotides are TGTGCCAGCAGCCAGTTGGGCGGCTTCTACGAGCAGTACTTC. Protein sequence: CASSQLGGFYEQYF.

This clonotype has at least ten counts. This chain uses TRBV4-1 with TRBJ2-5, with unresolved D. This CDR3 spans 15 amino acids. V dropped 0 bases and J dropped 4 bases, with 12 bases sitting between them. Germline CDR1 is MGHRA and CDR2 is YSYEKL. CDR3 sequence (DNA): TGCGCCAGCAGCCAAGATCCGGCACTGGGAGAGACCCAGTACTTC. Its translation is CASSQDPALGETQYF.

The chain couples TRBV12-3 or TRBV12-4 to TRBJ1-5; D remains unclear. V gave up 0 bases and J gave up 7 bases, with 13 bases separating them. The CDR3 has 15 residues. CDR3 sequence (DNA): TGTGCCAGCAGTTTAGCGTCCACCGCTCAGCAGCCCCAGCATTTT. Its translation: CASSLASTAQQPQHF.

This clonotype was picked up many times. This chain connects TRBV29-1 to TRBJ1-1, with no clear D. In germline, CDR1 is SQVTM, CDR2 ANQGSEA. CDR3 length: 13 residues. The V gene lost 1 base and the J gene lost 3 bases, with 9 bases spanning the gap. The chain's CDR3 is CSVEVKTYTEAFF. CDR3 bases: TGCAGCGTTGAAGTTAAGACGTACACTGAAGCTTTCTTT.

This clonotype has ten or more counts. This rearrangement joins TRBV6-5 to TRBJ1-2; D unresolved. CDR3 length: 14 residues. Between the trimmed V and J ends, which lost 0 bases and 8 bases, there was a span of 13 bases. Germline CDR1 and CDR2: MNHEY and SVGAGI. The CDR3 is CASSYSRGGSGYTF. The CDR3 DNA reads TGTGCCAGCAGTTACTCGAGAGGAGGGTCGGGCTACACCTTC.

This clonotype was seen repeatedly, ten times or more. The chain joins TRBV5-1 to TRBJ1-2, with D unresolved. CDR1 SGHRS and CDR2 YFSETQ come from the germline V gene. This CDR3 comprises 16 residues. Trimming removed 1 base at V and 2 bases at J, with 15 bases between. The CDR3 sequence is CASSLNPQAENYGYTF. CDR3 DNA sequence: TGCGCCAGCAGCTTGAACCCTCAGGCGGAGAACTATGGCTACACCTTC.

This clonotype was seen only a few times. V usage is TRBV4-1 and J usage is TRBJ2-7; 13 nucleotides align to TRBD2. Trimming at V came to 3 bases and at J to 1 base, leaving 15 bases not matched to a gene. Germline V gene data show CDR1 as MGHRA and CDR2 as YSYEKL. The CDR3 has 20 residues. The chain's CDR3 is CASSQLLGQLLAGGSYEQYF. The DNA for the CDR3 is TGCGCCAGCAGCCAGCTACTGGGACAGCTACTAGCGGGAGGGTCCTACGAGCAGTACTTC.

The chain joins TRBV6-1 to TRBJ1-1; 7 nucleotides align to TRBD1. Germline V gives CDR1 MNHNS, CDR2 SASEGT. After removal of 2 bases from V and 7 bases from J, the junction contained 7 bases not matched to a gene. The CDR3 has 14 residues. The CDR3 loop reads CASSESMRGREAFF. The CDR3 region has the DNA TGTGCCAGCAGTGAATCTATGAGGGGGCGTGAAGCTTTCTTT.

The gene calls are TRBV6-2 or TRBV6-3 and TRBJ2-7; 7 bases line up with TRBD1. The CDR3 is 14 residues long. V trimming: 7 bases; J trimming: 1 base; junction bases outside the gene matches: 7. Germline V lookup: CDR1 MNHEY, CDR2 SVGEGT. CDR3 loop: CASTWTGLSYEQYF. The DNA of the CDR3 is TGTGCCAGCACCTGGACAGGCCTATCCTACGAGCAGTACTTC.

This clonotype was found many times. The chain is built from TRBV7-8 and TRBJ2-5; no clear D. Trimming stripped 6 bases from V and 1 base from J, with 6 bases between. From germline, CDR1 is SGHVS and CDR2 FQNEAQ. The CDR3 runs 12 residues. Written as DNA, the CDR3 is TGTGCCAGCAGGCCTAGCCAAGAGACCCAGTACTTC. It is translated as CASRPSQETQYF. Complete variable domain (other parts from reference TRBV7-8 and TRBJ2-5): GAGVSQSPRYKVAKRGQDVALRCDPISGHVSLFWYQQALGQGPEFLTYFQNEAQLDKSGLPSDRFFAERPEGSVSTLKIQRTQQEDSAVYLCASRPSQETQYFGPGTRLLVL.

The chain links TRBV3-1 to TRBJ2-4; D is ambiguous. This CDR3 contains 17 residues. The ends were cut back, 0 bases at V and 1 base at J, with 13 bases in the middle. Germline loops: CDR1 LGHDT, CDR2 YNNKEL (reference sequence). The CDR3 region is CASSQEGGSPAKNIQYF. CDR3 nucleotide sequence: TGTGCCAGCAGCCAAGAAGGCGGATCACCCGCCAAAAACATTCAGTACTTC. The complete variable domain, with remaining parts taken from reference TRBV3-1 and TRBJ2-4, reads DTAVSQTPKYLVTQMGNDKSIKCEQNLGHDTMYWYKQDSKKFLKIMFSYNNKELIINETVPNRFSPKSPDKAHLNLHINSLELGDSAVYFCASSQEGGSPAKNIQYFGAGTRLSVL.

This clonotype has ten or more counts. This chain connects TRBV6-5 to TRBJ1-5; TRBD1 is a possible D gene (5 bases). The V and J ends lost 8 bases and 4 bases respectively, with 15 bases between them. The CDR3 is made up of 14 amino acids. CDR1 and CDR2 (germline): MNHEY, SVGAGI. The CDR3 DNA sequence: TGTGCCAGCGTTGGAGTCAGGGTGAATCAGCCCCAGCATTTT. Translating it yields CASVGVRVNQPQHF.

This clonotype was observed a few times. CDR3 amino acids: CASSRVRDEQYF. CDR3 DNA: TGTGCCAGCAGTCGTGTCAGGGACGAGCAGTACTTC. V and J are TRBV12-3 or TRBV12-4 and TRBJ2-7; a possible D gene is TRBD1 (5 bases). V lost 5 bases and J lost 5, with 10 bases in between. The length of the CDR3 is 12 residues.

This clonotype was counted at least ten times. DNA of the CDR3: TGTGCCAGCTCCCGGGCCGACGCTAACTATGGCTACACCTTC. It specifies CASSRADANYGYTF. This chain joins TRBV25-1 and TRBJ1-2; no firm D call. CDR1 MGHDK and CDR2 SYGVNS come from the germline V gene. The CDR3 runs 14 residues. Trimming cost V 8 bases and J 0 bases, with 13 bases left between them.

There are many counts of this clonotype. The J gene is TRBJ2-7, the V gene TRBV27; 9 bases fit TRBD2. This CDR3 has 13 residues. Trimming at V came to 5 bases and at J to 9 bases, leaving 8 bases not matched to a gene. CDR1 MNHEY and CDR2 SMNVEV come from the germline V gene (reference sequence). The CDR3 reads CASSPLAGEGQYF. CDR3 DNA: TGTGCCAGCAGTCCATTAGCGGGAGAGGGGCAGTACTTC.

Ten or more counts support this clonotype. The rearrangement uses TRBV6-4 and TRBJ2-3; D ambiguous. The CDR3 is made up of 14 amino acids. CDR1 MRHNA and CDR2 SNTAGT come from the germline V gene. The germline V and J ends were trimmed by 3 bases and 4 bases, with 11 bases remaining between them. CDR3 nucleotide sequence: TGTGCCAGCAGTGAAGGTGCGACGGCAGATACGCAGTATTTT. This sequence encodes CASSEGATADTQYF.

Many counts were recorded for this clonotype. This chain uses TRBV12-3 or TRBV12-4 with TRBJ2-5; 12 bases line up with TRBD2. The trim removed 1 base at V and 6 bases at J, leaving 6 bases unmatched. The CDR3 is 16 residues long. The CDR3 nucleotides read TGTGCCAGCAGTTTAGTGACGACTAGCGGGGGAAAGACCCAGTACTTC. It encodes CASSLVTTSGGKTQYF.

This clonotype was counted ten times or more. The chain has TRBV10-3 and TRBJ2-7; 8 nucleotides agree with TRBD1. Germline-derived CDR1 and CDR2 are ENHRY and SYGVKD. Unmatched junction bases numbered 5, after V lost 10 bases and J lost 3 bases. There are 12 residues in the CDR3. The CDR3 DNA is TGTGCCAGCCCGACAGGGGACTACGAGCAGTACTTC. Protein: CASPTGDYEQYF.

This clonotype occurred many times. The gene calls are TRBV6-4 and TRBJ2-2; 10 bases are shared with TRBD2. The V segment lost 7 bases and the J segment 1 base; nucleotides outside the gene matches: 15. Germline V lookup: CDR1 MRHNA, CDR2 SNTAGT. The CDR3 totals 19 residues. In DNA form, the CDR3 reads TGTGCCAGCACCTACCACGGCACTAGCGGGGACATGAACACCGGGGAGCTGTTTTTT. Its translation: CASTYHGTSGDMNTGELFF.